Described below is a single T cell receptor beta chain sequence and its context. This clone was observed a single time. It has no known antigen specificity. The input lacks base qualities; no much larger clone sits a single base away. Genomic DNA was extracted from sorted cells for sequencing of the TCRbeta CDR3 region. TCRbeta CDR3 regions were sequenced using the immunoSEQ Assay. Drawn from immuneACCESS, this table holds only the in-frame rearrangements with V and J called that TCRdb kept. Clones are partly lost; checked studies trace under half to an unresolved V gene and leave the rest unexplained. Here the sample has 65,000 to 85,000 clones; approximately 89% occur a single time. Around 0.19% of the sample comes from the top ten. There are 13 amino acids in the CDR3, from cysteine to phenylalanine inclusive. CDR3 DNA is the only sequence kept; it has 39 bases, read in frame from the first base. Looking up the germline V gene yields CDR1 SGHAT and CDR2 FQNNGV. The junction shows trimming of 5 bases on V and 3 bases on J, plus 8 bases between the germline ends.

Patients with autoimmune disease history or receiving systemic immunosuppression were excluded from the trial. Peripheral blood for TCR sequencing was drawn from every dose cohort at baseline, at cycle 4 day 1 and at cycle 7 day 1. The samples were drawn from a first-in-human, open-label, multicenter phase I dose-escalation trial of ivuxolimab. Adults with locally advanced or metastatic melanoma, renal cell, hepatocellular, or head and neck squamous cell carcinoma were enrolled in the trial. Before TCR sequencing, CD4+ T cells and CD8+ T cells from peripheral blood were sorted into separate populations. This entry belongs to a study of OX40 agonist ivuxolimab in advanced cancers. About the investigation overall: The costimulatory receptor OX40 (CD134) was targeted by ivuxolimab, a fully human IgG2 agonistic monoclonal antibody. A male proportion of 82.7% and a mean age of approximately 61 years, ranging from 23 to 79, were recorded for the dose-escalation cohort. Partial responses occurred in three dose-escalation patients, of whom one had hepatocellular carcinoma and two had cutaneous melanoma. Patients were allowed to have had prior anti-PD-1, anti-PD-L1 or anti-CTLA-4 therapy, and around two fifths of the dose-escalation patients had been treated with checkpoint inhibitors. Of the approximately 50 patients in dose escalation, some 20 had hepatocellular carcinoma, roughly 15 had melanoma, 9 had renal cell carcinoma and 9 had head and neck cancer. The point of sequencing TCRbeta in the periphery was to test whether ivuxolimab changed TCR sequence diversity and drove clonal T-cell expansion. The monotherapy dose-escalation portion (N = 52 patients) of the phase I ivuxolimab trial is reported in the paper. Intravenous ivuxolimab was administered to patients every 2 weeks at six dose levels: 0.01, 0.1, 0.3, 1.5, 3 and 10 mg/kg.

The paper as a whole reports these results and caveats: Clonal expansion of both CD4+ and CD8+ blood T cells was observed from baseline to week 6 at doses 0.1 to 3.0 mg/kg. Low levels of normalized T-cell clonal expansion were also shown by some nonresponding patients. Antigen specificity was not determined for the clonally expanded peripheral T cells. In the 0.1-3.0 mg/kg groups, partial responders were among the patients with the lowest normalized peripheral clonal expansion, particularly in CD8+ T cells. After ivuxolimab, more expanded clones were found on average in CD8+ T cells than in CD4+ T cells.

The sample was CD4+ or CD8+ T cells sorted from blood, taken in a trial of the OX40 agonist ivuxolimab. The TCR was taken from an adult with an advanced solid tumor such as melanoma, head and neck, liver or kidney cancer. The rearrangement combines TRBV11-2 with TRBJ1-3, with the D gene not clear enough to name. The DNA reads as follows: TGTGCCAGCAGCCCAAGCAGTGGAAACACCATATATTTT. This translates into CASSPSSGNTIYF.